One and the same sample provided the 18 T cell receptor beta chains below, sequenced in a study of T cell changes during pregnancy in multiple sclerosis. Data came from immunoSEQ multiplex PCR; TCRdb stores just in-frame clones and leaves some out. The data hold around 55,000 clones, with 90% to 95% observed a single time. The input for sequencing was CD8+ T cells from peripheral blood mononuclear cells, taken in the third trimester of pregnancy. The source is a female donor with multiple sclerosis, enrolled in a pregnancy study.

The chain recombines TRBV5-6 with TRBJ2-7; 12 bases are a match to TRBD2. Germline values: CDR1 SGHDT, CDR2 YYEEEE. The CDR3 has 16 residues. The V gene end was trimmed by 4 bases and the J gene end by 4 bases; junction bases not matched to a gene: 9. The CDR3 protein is CASSSRTSGNWYEQYF. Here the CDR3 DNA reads TGTGCCAGCAGCAGCCGGACTAGCGGGAACTGGTACGAGCAGTACTTC.

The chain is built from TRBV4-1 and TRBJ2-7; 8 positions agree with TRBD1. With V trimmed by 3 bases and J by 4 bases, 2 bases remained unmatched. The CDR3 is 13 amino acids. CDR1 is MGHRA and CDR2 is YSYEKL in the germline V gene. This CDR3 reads CASSHGTGYEQYF. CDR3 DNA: TGCGCCAGCAGCCACGGGACAGGTTACGAGCAGTACTTC.

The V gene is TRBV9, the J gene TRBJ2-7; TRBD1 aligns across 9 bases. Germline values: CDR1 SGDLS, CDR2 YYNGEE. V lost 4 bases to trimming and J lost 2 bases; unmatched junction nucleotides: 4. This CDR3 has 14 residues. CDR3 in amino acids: CASSPGTGPYEQYF. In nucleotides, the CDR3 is TGTGCCAGCAGCCCCGGGACAGGGCCCTACGAGCAGTACTTC.

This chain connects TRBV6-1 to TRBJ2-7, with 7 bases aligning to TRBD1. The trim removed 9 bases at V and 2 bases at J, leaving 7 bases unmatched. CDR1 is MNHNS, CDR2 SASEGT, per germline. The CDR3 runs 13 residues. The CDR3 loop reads CASSQGPTYEQYF. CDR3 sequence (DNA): TGTGCCAGTTCACAGGGGCCCACCTACGAGCAGTACTTC.

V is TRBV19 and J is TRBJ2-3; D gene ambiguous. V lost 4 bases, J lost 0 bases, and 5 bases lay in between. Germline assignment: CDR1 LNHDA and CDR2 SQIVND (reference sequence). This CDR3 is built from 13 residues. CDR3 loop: CASSRVSTDTQYF. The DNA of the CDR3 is TGTGCCAGTAGTAGAGTTAGCACAGATACGCAGTATTTT. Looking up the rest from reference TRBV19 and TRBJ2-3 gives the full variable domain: DGGITQSPKYLFRKEGQNVTLSCEQNLNHDAMYWYRQDPGQGLRLIYYSQIVNDFQKGDIAEGYSVSREKKESFPLTVTSAQKNPTAFYLCASSRVSTDTQYFGPGTRLTVL.

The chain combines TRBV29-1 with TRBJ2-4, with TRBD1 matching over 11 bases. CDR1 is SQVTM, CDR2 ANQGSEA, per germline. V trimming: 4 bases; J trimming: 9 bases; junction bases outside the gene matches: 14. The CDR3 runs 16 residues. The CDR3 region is CSVGSGTGGSKGIQYF. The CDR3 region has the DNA TGCAGCGTTGGCTCTGGGACAGGGGGGTCCAAAGGCATTCAGTACTTC.

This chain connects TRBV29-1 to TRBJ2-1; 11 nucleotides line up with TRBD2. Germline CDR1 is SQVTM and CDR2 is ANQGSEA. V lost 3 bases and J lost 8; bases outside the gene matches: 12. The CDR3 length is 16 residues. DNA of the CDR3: TGCAGCGTTGAGGATGCTAGCGGGGGGTTTATCTATGAGCAGTTCTTC. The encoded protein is CSVEDASGGFIYEQFF.

In DNA, the CDR3 is TGCAGCGTTCGGGACATCACAGGAGTGACCCAGTACTTC. Translation gives CSVRDITGVTQYF. The chain employs TRBV29-1 and TRBJ2-5; TRBD1 might be the D (6 bases). From germline, CDR1 is SQVTM and CDR2 ANQGSEA. The CDR3 contains 13 residues. Deletions cut 5 bases from V and 7 bases from J, with 17 bases between. The full variable domain, completed using reference TRBV29-1 and TRBJ2-5, is SAVISQKPSRDICQRGTSLTIQCQVDSQVTMMFWYRQQPGQSLTLIATANQGSEATYESGFVIDKFPISRPNLTFSTLTVSNMSPEDSSIYLCSVRDITGVTQYFGPGTRLLVL.

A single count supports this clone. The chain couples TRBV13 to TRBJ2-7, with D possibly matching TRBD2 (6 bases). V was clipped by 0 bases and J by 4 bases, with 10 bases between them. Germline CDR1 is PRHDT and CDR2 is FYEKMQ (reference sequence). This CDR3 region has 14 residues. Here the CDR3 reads CASSLGNSGYEQYF. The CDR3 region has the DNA TGTGCCAGCAGCTTAGGTAATAGCGGATACGAGCAGTACTTC.

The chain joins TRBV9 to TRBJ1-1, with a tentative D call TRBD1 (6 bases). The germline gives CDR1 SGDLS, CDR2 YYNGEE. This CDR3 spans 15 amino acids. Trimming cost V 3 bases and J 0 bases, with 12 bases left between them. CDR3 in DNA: TGTGCCAGCAGCGCAACCGGGACACTGAACACTGAAGCTTTCTTT. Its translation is CASSATGTLNTEAFF.

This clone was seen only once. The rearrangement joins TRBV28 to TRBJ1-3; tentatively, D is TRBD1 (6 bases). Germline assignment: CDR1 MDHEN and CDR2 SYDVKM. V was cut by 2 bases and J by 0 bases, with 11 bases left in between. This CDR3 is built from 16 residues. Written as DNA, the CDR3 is TGTGCCAGCAGTTTAAGGACAGAGGGCTCTGGAAACACCATATATTTT. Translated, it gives CASSLRTEGSGNTIYF.

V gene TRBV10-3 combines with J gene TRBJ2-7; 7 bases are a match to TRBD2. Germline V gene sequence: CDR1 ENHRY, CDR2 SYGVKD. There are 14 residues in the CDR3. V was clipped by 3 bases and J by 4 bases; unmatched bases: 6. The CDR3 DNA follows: TGTGCCATCAGTGAAGCGGGGAGGGTGTACGAGCAGTACTTC. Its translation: CAISEAGRVYEQYF.

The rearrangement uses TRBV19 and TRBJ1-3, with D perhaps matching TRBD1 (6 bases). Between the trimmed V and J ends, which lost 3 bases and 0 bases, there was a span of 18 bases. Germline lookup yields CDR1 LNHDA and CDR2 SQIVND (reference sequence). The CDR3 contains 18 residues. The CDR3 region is CASSIFVYGGHSGNTIYF. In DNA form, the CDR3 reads TGTGCCAGTAGTATCTTCGTATATGGGGGCCACTCTGGAAACACCATATATTTT.

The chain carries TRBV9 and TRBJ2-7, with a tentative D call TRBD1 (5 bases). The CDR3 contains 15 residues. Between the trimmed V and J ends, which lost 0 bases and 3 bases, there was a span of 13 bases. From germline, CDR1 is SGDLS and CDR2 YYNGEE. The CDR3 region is CASSVAADTNYEQYF. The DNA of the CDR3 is TGTGCCAGCAGCGTAGCGGCGGACACCAACTACGAGCAGTACTTC.

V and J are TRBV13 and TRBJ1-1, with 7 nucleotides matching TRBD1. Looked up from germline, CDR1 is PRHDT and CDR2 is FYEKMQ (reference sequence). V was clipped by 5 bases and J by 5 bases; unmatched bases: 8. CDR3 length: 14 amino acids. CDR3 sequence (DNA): TGTGCCAGCAGCCCGTTAGGGGGCAGGACTGAAGCTTTCTTT. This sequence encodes CASSPLGGRTEAFF.

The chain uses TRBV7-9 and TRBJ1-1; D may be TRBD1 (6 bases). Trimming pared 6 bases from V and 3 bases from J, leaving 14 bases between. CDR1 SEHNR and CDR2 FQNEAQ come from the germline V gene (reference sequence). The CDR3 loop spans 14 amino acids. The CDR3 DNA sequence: TGTGCCAGCAGACTAACAGGGCTTGACACTGAAGCTTTCTTT. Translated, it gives CASRLTGLDTEAFF.

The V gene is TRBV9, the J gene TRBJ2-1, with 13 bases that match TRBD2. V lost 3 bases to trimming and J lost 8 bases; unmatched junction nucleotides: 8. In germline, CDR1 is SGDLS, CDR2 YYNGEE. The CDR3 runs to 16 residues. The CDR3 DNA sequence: TGTGCCAGCAGCGCCTTGACTAGCGGGAGGTTCGATGAGCAGTTCTTC. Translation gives CASSALTSGRFDEQFF. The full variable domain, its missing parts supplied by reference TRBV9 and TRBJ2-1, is DSGVTQTPKHLITATGQRVTLRCSPRSGDLSVYWYQQSLDQGLQFLIQYYNGEERAKGNILERFSAQQFPDLHSELNLSSLELGDSALYFCASSALTSGRFDEQFFGPGTRLTVL.

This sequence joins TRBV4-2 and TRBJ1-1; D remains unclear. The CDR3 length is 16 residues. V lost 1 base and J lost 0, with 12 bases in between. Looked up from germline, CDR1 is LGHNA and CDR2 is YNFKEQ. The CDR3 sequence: CASSQANSYMNTEAFF. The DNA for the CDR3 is TGTGCCAGCAGCCAAGCGAACAGCTACATGAACACTGAAGCTTTCTTT.